The 30 T cell receptor beta chains presented below share a single source sample, sequenced in a study of blood T cells in healthy people across ages. With a J-beta primer mix and a sample-barcoded 5' primer, a second PCR ran about 6 to 11 cycles. TCRdb analysed the 5' RACE reads with MiXCR anew, one entry per CDR3 protein. The data hold over 1,500,000 distinct CDR3 sequences, with roughly 52% observed a single time. The sequencing input was blood. Receptors were obtained from a woman between 40 and 55 years old in good health.

The rearrangement uses TRBV27 and TRBJ2-3, with D perhaps TRBD1 or TRBD2 (6 bases each). The germline gives CDR1 MNHEY, CDR2 SMNVEV (reference sequence). The CDR3 is made up of 19 amino acids. Trimming stripped 6 bases from V and 5 bases from J, with 30 bases between. The CDR3: CASSSNRDWGPSGEDTQYF. CDR3 nucleotides: TGTGCCAGCAGCTCGAACCGGGACTGGGGGCCAAGTGGAGAAGATACGCAGTATTTT.

This chain joins TRBV6-5 and TRBJ2-3; 7 positions agree with TRBD1. Germline trimming cut 0 bases from V and 6 bases from J; bases unmatched to any gene: 3. The germline V gene has CDR1 MNHEY and CDR2 SVGAGI. There are 14 residues in the CDR3. The chain's CDR3 is CASSYSEGADTQYF. CDR3 coding DNA: TGTGCCAGCAGTTACTCAGAGGGGGCTGATACGCAGTATTTT.

This clonotype was observed a handful of times. The chain combines TRBV5-1 with TRBJ2-4; 8 bases are a match to TRBD1. The J call could be wrong; TRBJ2-7 is a better fit for the DNA end. This CDR3 is 18 amino acids long. Germline assignment: CDR1 SGHRS and CDR2 YFSETQ. DNA for the CDR3: TGCGCCAGCAGCTTGTTCCTCCCTACCGGGACAGGAACCTACGAGCAGTACTTC. Its translation is CASSLFLPTGTGTYEQYF.

With regard to this clonotype: The germline gene is not matched at one end of the junction; a read error may be the cause. The chain joins TRBV20-1 to TRBJ2-4; no definite D call. CDR3 size: 10 residues. Per the germline V gene, CDR1 is DFQATT and CDR2 is SNEGSKA (reference sequence). In DNA form, the CDR3 reads TGCAGTGCTAGAGAAAACGTTCAGTACTTC. Its translation: CSARENVQYF.

This clonotype has a handful of counts. The chain recombines TRBV5-1 with TRBJ1-2, with a tentative D call TRBD1 (6 bases). Germline V gene lookup returns CDR1 SGHRS and CDR2 YFSETQ. CDR3 length: 14 residues. With 4 bases removed from V and 5 bases from J, the gap between germline ends came to 15 bases. The CDR3 protein is CASSPDSPLYGYTF. In DNA, the CDR3 is TGCGCCAGCAGCCCGGACAGTCCCCTGTATGGCTACACCTTC. Full variable domain (rest looked up from reference TRBV5-1 and TRBJ1-2): KAGVTQTPRYLIKTRGQQVTLSCSPISGHRSVSWYQQTPGQGLQFLFEYFSETQRNKGNFPGRFSGRQFSNSRSEMNVSTLELGDSALYLCASSPDSPLYGYTFGSGTRLTVV.

The rearrangement uses TRBV5-1 and TRBJ1-2; maybe TRBD1 (6 bases). The CDR3 has 15 residues. The germline V and J ends were trimmed by 2 bases and 2 bases, with 13 bases remaining between them. Germline V gene sequence: CDR1 SGHRS, CDR2 YFSETQ. CDR3 DNA sequence: TGCGCCAGCAGCTTAGGACAGCTCATGAACTATGGCTACACCTTC. It encodes CASSLGQLMNYGYTF.

This chain connects TRBV6-6 to TRBJ2-7, with unresolved D. V gave up 4 bases and J gave up 5 bases, with 9 bases separating them. CDR3 length: 12 residues. Germline loops: CDR1 MNHNY, CDR2 SVGAGI (reference sequence). The chain's CDR3 is CASSFQLHEQYF. The DNA for the CDR3 is TGTGCCAGCAGTTTTCAACTCCACGAGCAGTACTTC.

The CDR3, as DNA: TGTGCCAGCAGCACCCGATGGACAGGGGTGAAAGAGACCCAGTACTTC. Protein: CASSTRWTGVKETQYF. This chain uses TRBV3-1 with TRBJ2-5, with 9 nucleotides matching TRBD1. From germline, CDR1 is LGHDT and CDR2 YNNKEL (reference sequence). V was clipped by 5 bases and J by 3 bases; unmatched bases: 10. The CDR3 is 16 amino acids.

This clonotype was seen a handful of times. This sequence joins TRBV12-3 or TRBV12-4 and TRBJ1-2, with D possibly being TRBD1 (5 bases). This CDR3 is built from 14 residues. The ends were cut back, 5 bases at V and 7 bases at J, with 17 bases in the middle. CDR3 nucleotide sequence: TGTGCCAGCAGTATGGTGGGGCGGTCCTCTGGCTACACCTTC. It translates to CASSMVGRSSGYTF.

For this clonotype: The junction shows a germline mismatch at one end, possibly a read error. The V gene is TRBV6-5, the J gene TRBJ1-6; D is uncertain. Germline CDR1 reads MNHEY; CDR2 reads SVGAGI. This CDR3 has 14 amino acids. The CDR3 region has the DNA TGTGCCAGCAGTTACGAGTCCTCTAATTCACCCCTCCACTTT. Translated, it gives CASSYESSNSPLHF.

This clonotype was recorded only once. The V gene is TRBV5-1, the J gene TRBJ2-1, with 9 bases fitting TRBD1. CDR3 length: 15 amino acids. The junction had 3 bases not matched to a gene; V was cut back by 3 bases and J by 2 bases. Germline CDR1 and CDR2: SGHRS and YFSETQ. CDR3 nucleotide sequence: TGCGCCAGCAGCTGGGACAGGGCACCCTACAATGAGCAGTTCTTC. It codes for CASSWDRAPYNEQFF.

With respect to this clonotype: The junction does not match germline at one end; this may be a read error. V gene TRBV7-7 combines with J gene TRBJ2-6; 9 nucleotides agree with TRBD1. Germline V gene sequence: CDR1 SSHAT, CDR2 FNYEAQ (reference sequence). The CDR3 runs 17 residues. Here the CDR3 DNA reads TGTGCTAGTCACCCGGGACAGGGACCCACTGGGGCCAACGTCCTGACCTTC. Translation gives CASHPGQGPTGANVLTF.

The rearrangement joins TRBV6-2 or TRBV6-3 to TRBJ1-2; D gene ambiguous. Germline V gene data show CDR1 as MNHEY and CDR2 as SVGEGT. V lost 6 bases to trimming and J lost 8 bases, with 10 bases between them. The CDR3 is made up of 11 amino acids. CDR3 coding DNA: TGTGCCAGCAGAGACGGGGAGGGCTACACCTTC. Residues: CASRDGEGYTF.

This clonotype was seen repeatedly, ten times or more. V gene TRBV27 combines with J gene TRBJ2-5, with a possible D match to TRBD2 (5 bases). Per the germline V gene, CDR1 is MNHEY and CDR2 is SMNVEV (reference sequence). The V end lost 4 bases, the J end lost 5 bases, and 8 bases lay between the germline ends. The CDR3 sequence is 12 residues long. CDR3 in DNA: TGTGCCAGCAGTTCCGGGGAGGAGACCCAGTACTTC. Its protein product is CASSSGEETQYF.

This clonotype has a handful of counts. The J gene is TRBJ2-1, the V gene TRBV5-1; possibly TRBD2 for D (5 bases). Germline loops: CDR1 SGHRS, CDR2 YFSETQ. V was trimmed by 3 bases and J by 0 bases, leaving 13 bases between them. This CDR3 is 16 amino acids long. CDR3 residues: CASSSSLGSSYNEQFF. The CDR3 bases are TGCGCCAGCAGCTCGTCGTTGGGGAGCTCCTACAATGAGCAGTTCTTC.

This clonotype was recorded many times. The junction departs from the called germline gene at one end, perhaps through a read error. This chain connects TRBV18 to TRBJ2-7; 8 nucleotides line up with TRBD1. The CDR3 loop spans 13 amino acids. Germline-derived CDR1 and CDR2 are KGHSH and LQKENI. DNA of the CDR3: TGCGCCAGCAGCCCCGGGACAGGTAGCGAGCAGTACTTC. As protein: CASSPGTGSEQYF. The complete variable domain, with remaining parts taken from reference TRBV18 and TRBJ2-7, reads NAGVMQNPRHLVRRRGQEARLRCSPMKGHSHVYWYRQLPEEGLKFMVYLQKENIIDESGMPKERFSAEFPKEGPSILRIQQVVRGDSAAYFCASSPGTGSEQYFGPGTRLTVT.

The genes are TRBV20-1 and TRBJ2-5, with 8 bases that match TRBD2. Germline CDR1 DFQATT, CDR2 SNEGSKA (reference sequence). Trimming cost V 3 bases and J 4 bases; bases outside gene matches: 4. This CDR3 has 13 amino acids. CDR3 loop: CSASAGGRETQYF. CDR3 in DNA: TGCAGTGCTAGTGCGGGGGGTAGAGAGACCCAGTACTTC.

This clonotype was observed once. The chain links TRBV18 to TRBJ2-7; 9 nucleotides match TRBD1. The CDR3 extends over 16 amino acids. CDR1 KGHSH and CDR2 LQKENI come from the germline V gene. Trimming took 4 bases from V and 3 from J; bases not matched to a gene: 10. The CDR3 loop is CASSRWTGEAGYEQYF. The CDR3 bases are TGTGCCAGCTCACGCTGGACAGGGGAGGCGGGCTACGAGCAGTACTTC.

This chain joins TRBV5-1 and TRBJ2-3, with a tentative D call TRBD2 (5 bases). Germline assignment: CDR1 SGHRS and CDR2 YFSETQ. V was pared by 0 bases and J by 2 bases, with 13 bases between. The CDR3 runs 16 residues. The CDR3, as DNA: TGCGCCAGCAGCTTGGACCGAGGACTCCACACAGATACGCAGTATTTT. As protein: CASSLDRGLHTDTQYF.

V and J are TRBV4-3 and TRBJ2-3; TRBD2 agrees at 13 bases. The CDR3 extends over 15 amino acids. CDR1 and CDR2 from the germline V gene are LGHNA and YSLEER. The J segment lost 4 bases and the V segment lost 4 bases, leaving 2 bases of the junction unmatched. The CDR3 DNA is TGCGCCAGCAGCCGAGGGACTAGCGGGGCAGATACGCAGTATTTT. Amino acid sequence: CASSRGTSGADTQYF.

This clonotype was seen a single time. The V gene is TRBV5-1, the J gene TRBJ2-7, with unresolved D. The CDR3 covers 18 residues. Looked up from germline, CDR1 is SGHRS and CDR2 is YFSETQ. The V gene lost 2 bases and the J gene lost 2 bases, with 23 bases spanning the gap. The CDR3, as DNA: TGCGCCAGCAGCTTAAGGTTTCGGGCAGGTCGGTTGACCTACGAGCAGTACTTC. It specifies CASSLRFRAGRLTYEQYF.

This clonotype was seen a few times. The genes are TRBV6-6 and TRBJ2-1; no firm D call. The V gene's germline CDR1 is MNHNY and CDR2 SVGAGI (reference sequence). Trimming cost V 10 bases and J 2 bases, with 15 bases left between them. The CDR3 length is 14 residues. Written as DNA, the CDR3 is TGTGCCACTGTGGACCTCTCCGCCTACAATGAGCAGTTCTTC. The encoded protein is CATVDLSAYNEQFF.

The chain joins TRBV27 to TRBJ1-6, with no clear D. The CDR3 runs to 16 residues. The V end was cut by 1 base, the J end by 6 bases, with 13 bases between. Germline V gene lookup returns CDR1 MNHEY and CDR2 SMNVEV (reference sequence). CDR3 region: CASSLYPGGINSPLHF. The CDR3 region has the DNA TGTGCCAGCAGTTTATACCCGGGAGGAATTAATTCACCCCTCCACTTT.

The rearrangement uses TRBV15 and TRBJ1-1; the match to TRBD1 covers 9 bases. There are 20 residues in the CDR3. Germline V gives CDR1 LNHNV, CDR2 YYDKDF (reference sequence). The V gene end was trimmed by 0 bases and the J gene end by 0 bases; junction bases not matched to a gene: 14. The CDR3 protein is CATSREWAFTGGVLNTEAFF. CDR3 in DNA: TGTGCCACCAGCAGAGAGTGGGCCTTCACAGGGGGCGTTCTGAACACTGAAGCTTTCTTT.

This clonotype was counted ten times or more. The chain recombines TRBV4-3 with TRBJ2-7, with 12 bases aligning to TRBD2. J was trimmed by 3 bases and V by 1 base; bases with no gene match: 1. This CDR3 comprises 15 residues. Germline loops: CDR1 LGHNA, CDR2 YSLEER. As DNA, the CDR3 is TGCGCCAGCAGCCAAGGACTAGCGGGGGACTACGAGCAGTACTTC. Its protein is CASSQGLAGDYEQYF.

The V call is TRBV28, the J call TRBJ2-3; no definite D call. Germline V gene data show CDR1 as MDHEN and CDR2 as SYDVKM. The CDR3 extends over 13 amino acids. Deletions cut 6 bases from V and 4 bases from J, with 11 bases between. CDR3 DNA sequence: TGTGCCAGCAGCCCCCAGAGACCAGATACGCAGTATTTT. It is translated as CASSPQRPDTQYF. Full variable domain (rest looked up from reference TRBV28 and TRBJ2-3): DVKVTQSSRYLVKRTGEKVFLECVQDMDHENMFWYRQDPGLGLRLIYFSYDVKMKEKGDIPEGYSVSREKKERFSLILESASTNQTSMYLCASSPQRPDTQYFGPGTRLTVL.

V usage is TRBV7-3 and J usage is TRBJ1-1; D not certain. This CDR3 has 12 residues. V dropped 4 bases and J dropped 9 bases, with 12 bases sitting between them. Per the germline V gene, CDR1 is SGHTA and CDR2 is FQGTGA. The CDR3 bases are TGTGCCAGCAGCTCCGGCCAAGGGCAAGCTTTCTTT. This translates into CASSSGQGQAFF.

This clonotype was counted a few times. The CDR3 spells CASSLAREGGEFF. Written as DNA, the CDR3 is TGTGCCAGCAGCTTAGCGCGGGAGGGGGGGGAGTTCTTC. V gene TRBV7-8 combines with J gene TRBJ2-1; 9 bases match TRBD2. The CDR3 length is 13 residues. After removal of 0 bases from V and 14 bases from J, the junction contained 5 bases not matched to a gene. The germline gives CDR1 SGHVS, CDR2 FQNEAQ.

The chain carries TRBV29-1 and TRBJ1-1, with D perhaps TRBD1 (5 bases). The V gene lost 3 bases and the J gene lost 0 bases, with 11 bases spanning the gap. The germline gives CDR1 SQVTM, CDR2 ANQGSEA. The CDR3 consists of 14 residues. The CDR3 spells CSVDTTAMNTEAFF. CDR3 sequence (DNA): TGCAGCGTTGATACGACAGCAATGAACACTGAAGCTTTCTTT.

The rearrangement links TRBV5-6 to TRBJ2-3; 10 bases are shared with TRBD2. Unmatched junction bases numbered 15, after V lost 5 bases and J lost 6 bases. Germline values: CDR1 SGHDT, CDR2 YYEEEE. CDR3 length equals 17 residues. CDR3 DNA: TGTGCCAGCAGACCTCCCCGGGGAGGACTAGCGGCGGATACGCAGTATTTT. This translates into CASRPPRGGLAADTQYF.